These T cell receptor beta chains were read from a single sample in a study of cytomegalovirus exposure and HLA in healthy donors. Assay: immunoSEQ multiplex PCR; the TCRdb copy retains only in-frame clones and omits some. The sample lists some 130,000 clones; 70% to 80% were seen once. Input material: PBMCs. The source of these receptors is a human donor in good health. CDR3s include the opening cysteine and the closing phenylalanine or tryptophan.

J gene: NA; V gene: TRBV27; CDR3 protein: CASRSTGANYEQYF
J gene: TRBJ2-3; V gene: TRBV7-9; CDR3 protein: CASSLWGGGQGSRKDTQYF
J gene: TRBJ1-3; V gene: TRBV15; CDR3 protein: CATSRDSRGLGNTIYF
J gene: TRBJ2-7; V gene: TRBV7-9; CDR3 protein: CASSGRGLAVGGIAYEQYF
J gene: TRBJ1-1; V gene: TRBV6-5; CDR3 protein: CASSYFGGGSTEAFF
J gene: TRBJ1-3; V gene: TRBV10-3; CDR3 protein: CAISDPGTPIYF
J gene: TRBJ2-3; V gene: TRBV11-2; CDR3 protein: CASRLSGASTDTQYF
J gene: TRBJ2-7; V gene: TRBV7-2; CDR3 protein: CASSNYYEQYF
J gene: TRBJ2-7; V gene: TRBV2; CDR3 protein: CASRGGTGRYEQYF
J gene: TRBJ1-1; V gene: TRBV5-6; CDR3 protein: CASSLSGPGVTFF
J gene: TRBJ2-7; V gene: TRBV27; CDR3 protein: CASSSDREYEQYF
J gene: TRBJ1-2; V gene: TRBV28; CDR3 protein: CASSLGTGRVHGYTF
J gene: TRBJ2-7; V gene: TRBV27; CDR3 protein: CASSLTPLGQGVTYEQYF
J gene: TRBJ2-3; V gene: TRBV27; CDR3 protein: CASSLGAAPRLTDTQYF
J gene: TRBJ2-1; V gene: TRBV6-4; CDR3 protein: CASRRESSYNEQFF
J gene: TRBJ2-5; V gene: TRBV19; CDR3 protein: CASSFSETGSFETQYF
J gene: TRBJ1-1; V gene: TRBV5-5; CDR3 protein: CASSLVDYTEAFF
J gene: TRBJ1-2; V gene: TRBV5-1; CDR3 protein: CASSEDGGYGYTF
J gene: TRBJ2-7; V gene: TRBV10-3; CDR3 protein: CAISPGTGIHEQYF
J gene: TRBJ2-7; V gene: TRBV2; CDR3 protein: CASSVGASVSYEQYF
J gene: TRBJ2-7; V gene: TRBV5-1; CDR3 protein: CASSFGGYEQYF
J gene: TRBJ1-5; V gene: TRBV19; CDR3 protein: CASSPTGTGNQPQHF
J gene: TRBJ1-6; V gene: TRBV10-3; CDR3 protein: CAISERDKENSPLHF
J gene: TRBJ2-3; V gene: TRBV4-2; CDR3 protein: CASSPLTSGGYTDTQYF
J gene: TRBJ2-5; V gene: TRBV5-1; CDR3 protein: CASSLGAPQETQYF
J gene: TRBJ1-1; V gene: TRBV7-7; CDR3 protein: CASSRQENTEAFF
J gene: TRBJ1-2; V gene: TRBV30; CDR3 protein: CAWSASGGDYGYTF
J gene: TRBJ2-1; V gene: TRBV29-1; CDR3 protein: CSVNRGLYNEQFF
J gene: TRBJ2-5; V gene: TRBV7-9; CDR3 protein: CASSKVVAEETQYF
J gene: TRBJ2-1; V gene: TRBV18; CDR3 protein: CASSTILAGGNNEQFF
J gene: TRBJ1-1; V gene: TRBV4-2; CDR3 protein: CASSQEDKNTEAFF
J gene: TRBJ2-7; V gene: TRBV18; CDR3 protein: CASSPWDRGTGEQYF
J gene: TRBJ1-1; V gene: TRBV7-2; CDR3 protein: CASSLGGEAFF
J gene: TRBJ1-4; V gene: TRBV7-9; CDR3 protein: CASSFGGLQGAKTNEKLFF
J gene: TRBJ1-5; V gene: TRBV25-1; CDR3 protein: CASVSEDRGGQPQHF
J gene: TRBJ2-7; V gene: TRBV27; CDR3 protein: CASSAGQVIYEQYF
J gene: TRBJ2-2; V gene: TRBV5-1; CDR3 protein: CASTLWVGGENTGELFF
J gene: TRBJ2-7; V gene: TRBV5-4; CDR3 protein: CASSSPGLAGGRQYF
J gene: TRBJ1-6; V gene: TRBV14; CDR3 protein: CASSQETGNSPLHF
J gene: TRBJ2-7; V gene: TRBV7-6; CDR3 protein: CASSLGTGGAVLTDEQYF
J gene: TRBJ1-2; V gene: TRBV29-1; CDR3 protein: CSVERVGGYGYTF
J gene: TRBJ2-7; V gene: TRBV4-2; CDR3 protein: CASSQTSATTYEQYF